Below, 16 T cell receptor beta chains from the same sample are listed, as sequenced in a study of T cell repertoires in cytomegalovirus infection. A single record per CDR3 protein comes from TCRdb applying MiXCR to the reads. The profile shows about 920,000 distinct CDR3 sequences, roughly 30% of them singletons. Antigen specificity for these receptors is unknown. This specimen was cultured CD8+ T cells from PBMCs, taken from culture after CMV antigen stimulation. All receptors come from a human donor in good health (CMV status not recorded). Some clones in this sample may be carry-over from other donors' samples.

This rearrangement joins TRBV6-6 to TRBJ1-1; D call uncertain. This CDR3 is built from 16 residues. CDR1 and CDR2 from the germline V gene are MNHNY and SVGAGI (reference sequence). CDR3 sequence reads: CATETRYRSRDTEAFF. The DNA for the CDR3 is TGTGCTACTGAAACAAGGTATAGGTCGCGGGACACTGAAGCTTTCTTT.

This chain connects TRBV5-5 to TRBJ2-1, with TRBD2 matching over 15 bases. The CDR3 loop spans 18 amino acids. The trim removed 4 bases at V and 3 bases at J, leaving 8 bases unmatched. The germline V gene encodes CDR1 SGHKS and CDR2 YYEKEE (reference sequence). As DNA, the CDR3 is TGTGCCAGCAGCGTGGGACTAGCGGGGGGCGAGATCTACAATGAGCAGTTCTTC. This codes for CASSVGLAGGEIYNEQFF. The full variable domain, in which reference TRBV5-5 and TRBJ2-1 provide the parts outside the CDR3, is DAGVTQSPTHLIKTRGQQVTLRCSPISGHKSVSWYQQVLGQGPQFIFQYYEKEERGRGNFPDRFSARQFPNYSSELNVNALLLGDSALYLCASSVGLAGGEIYNEQFFGPGTRLTVL.

The V call is TRBV2, the J call TRBJ1-5; the D gene is possibly TRBD1 (5 bases). The CDR3 covers 13 residues. CDR1 SNHLY and CDR2 FYNNEI come from the germline V gene. Between the trimmed V and J ends, which lost 3 bases and 6 bases, there was a span of 9 bases. CDR3 in DNA: TGTGCCAGCAGTGATTGGGGGAGTCAGCCCCAGCATTTT. Its translation is CASSDWGSQPQHF. The full variable domain, completed using reference TRBV2 and TRBJ1-5, is EPEVTQTPSHQVTQMGQEVILRCVPISNHLYFYWYRQILGQKVEFLVSFYNNEISEKSEIFDDQFSVERPDGSNFTLKIRSTKLEDSAMYFCASSDWGSQPQHFGDGTRLSIL.

The chain has TRBV2 and TRBJ2-3, with D maybe TRBD2 (6 bases). This CDR3 is 13 amino acids long. V was clipped by 8 bases and J by 4 bases, with 13 bases between them. Germline V gene lookup returns CDR1 SNHLY and CDR2 FYNNEI. CDR3 in DNA: TGTGCCAGCTGGGAGGACAATTCAGATACGCAGTATTTT. Protein sequence: CASWEDNSDTQYF.

The V call is TRBV4-1, the J call TRBJ2-5; no definite D call. The V end was cut by 0 bases, the J end by 2 bases, with 7 bases between. Germline V CDR1 and CDR2: MGHRA, YSYEKL. The CDR3 covers 14 residues. CDR3 in DNA: TGCGCCAGCAGCCAAGAACGGGTACAAGAGACCCAGTACTTC. Protein sequence: CASSQERVQETQYF.

This clonotype was seen a single time. The genes are TRBV27 and TRBJ1-5; no firm D call. Deletions cut 1 base from V and 4 bases from J, with 8 bases between. The CDR3 consists of 14 residues. In germline, CDR1 is MNHEY, CDR2 SMNVEV (reference sequence). The CDR3 DNA reads TGTGCCAGCAGTTTATTTCCGGAGAATCAGCCCCAGCATTTT. This encodes CASSLFPENQPQHF.

The J gene is TRBJ1-4, the V gene TRBV7-6; no clear D. CDR1 and CDR2 from the germline V gene are SGHVS and FNYEAQ. The V gene lost 7 bases and the J gene lost 0 bases, with 9 bases spanning the gap. This CDR3 spans 14 amino acids. CDR3 amino acids: CASMREATNEKLFF. The DNA of the CDR3 is TGTGCCAGCATGCGGGAGGCAACTAATGAAAAACTGTTTTTT.

The chain links TRBV25-1 to TRBJ2-3, with D perhaps TRBD1 (5 bases). Germline assignment: CDR1 MGHDK and CDR2 SYGVNS. This CDR3 comprises 11 residues. The V end lost 4 bases, the J end lost 7 bases, and 6 bases lay between the germline ends. The CDR3 sequence is CASSGQNTQYF. For the CDR3, the DNA is TGTGCCAGCAGTGGACAGAATACGCAGTATTTT.

This chain uses TRBV6-6 with TRBJ2-7; 9 bases match TRBD1. The junction had 4 bases not matched to a gene; V was cut back by 4 bases and J by 3 bases. Germline V gene data show CDR1 as MNHNY and CDR2 as SVGAGI (reference sequence). The CDR3 is 14 amino acids. CDR3 DNA sequence: TGTGCCAGCAGTTTACAGGGGGCTAACTACGAGCAGTACGTC. Translated, it gives CASSLQGANYEQYV.

This clonotype was seen a handful of times. The chain recombines TRBV28 with TRBJ2-7; 10 bases are a match to TRBD1. This CDR3 spans 14 amino acids. Germline V CDR1 and CDR2: MDHEN, SYDVKM. V was clipped by 6 bases and J by 4 bases; unmatched bases: 6. CDR3 in amino acids: CASSETGGPYEQYF. The DNA of the CDR3 is TGTGCCAGCAGCGAGACAGGGGGCCCGTACGAGCAGTACTTC.

The CDR3 coding sequence is TGTGCCAGCAGCTTAGGAGGTAGCGTTTGGGCCGAGCAGTACGTC. This codes for CASSLGGSVWAEQYV. V usage is TRBV11-1 and J usage is TRBJ2-7; possibly TRBD2 for D (5 bases). The CDR3 has 15 amino acids. Germline CDR1 reads SGHAT; CDR2 reads FQDESV (reference sequence). V was shortened by 1 base and J by 6 bases, with 16 bases between the two germline ends.

The V and J genes are TRBV27 and TRBJ1-1, with D perhaps matching TRBD1 (6 bases). Trimming took 3 bases from V and 3 from J, leaving 11 bases between them. This CDR3 comprises 14 residues. Looked up from germline, CDR1 is MNHEY and CDR2 is SMNVEV (reference sequence). The CDR3 coding sequence is TGTGCCAGCAGTTTGAGGGGGGCTTACACTGAAGCTTTCTTT. It encodes CASSLRGAYTEAFF.

CDR3 coding DNA: TGTGCCACCTGGACAGGGTATGGCTACACCTTC. Residues: CATWTGYGYTF. This chain joins TRBV27 and TRBJ1-2, with 8 bases identical to TRBD1. V was clipped by 10 bases and J by 5 bases; unmatched bases: 3. In germline, CDR1 is MNHEY, CDR2 SMNVEV (reference sequence). This CDR3 has 11 amino acids.

In the case of this clonotype: A read error may produce the germline difference seen at one junction end. The chain carries TRBV7-6 and TRBJ2-1; D gene uncertain. This CDR3 has 17 amino acids. From germline, CDR1 is SGHVS and CDR2 FNYEAQ. The DNA for the CDR3 is TGTGCCAACAGCTCCGCGACGTGGGTGGAGTCCTACAATGAGCAGTTCTTC. It is translated as CANSSATWVESYNEQFF.

This clonotype was observed a few times. V is TRBV6-2 or TRBV6-3 and J is TRBJ2-3; D not resolved. The germline gives CDR1 MNHEY, CDR2 SVGEGT. The CDR3 contains 14 residues. Trimming removed 1 base from V and 6 bases from J, with 11 bases in between. CDR3 coding DNA: TGTGCCAGCAGTTACTTAATCGGTAGGGATACGCAGTATTTT. Translated, it gives CASSYLIGRDTQYF.

The chain links TRBV2 to TRBJ2-5; possible D gene TRBD1, 6 bases. The V end lost 3 bases, the J end lost 4 bases, and 9 bases lay between the germline ends. The germline V gene encodes CDR1 SNHLY and CDR2 FYNNEI. The CDR3 extends over 13 amino acids. In nucleotides, the CDR3 is TGTGCCAGCAGTGAGGGCAGGGGAGAGACCCAGTACTTC. This gives the protein CASSEGRGETQYF.